This paragraph reports one T cell receptor (beta chain). 13 Jbeta primers and 60 Vbeta primers were used for the PCR. Authors' analysis steps: In a later analysis, the count reached roughly 80 million unique TCR beta chains, with 8.5 million to 14 million shared. Profiled with immunoSEQ multiplex PCR; TCRdb holds only in-frame clones, not every one. V, J and clone size were drawn from that table, and D and trimming were deduced from the DNA. The data show over 150,000 clones, over 75% seen once. This entry is derived from a study of cytomegalovirus exposure and HLA in healthy donors. Background on the study: An analysis done earlier identified 117 million unique TCR beta sequences from 150 million to 200 million T cells.

The CDR3 loop spans 18 amino acids. Trimming removed 5 bases from V and 0 bases from J, with 20 bases in between. The germline gives CDR1 GTSNPN, CDR2 SVGIG (reference sequence). Donors consisted of healthy bone marrow donors. This receptor was taken from a woman between 45 and 65 years old in good health and CMV-seropositive. V and J are TRBV30 and TRBJ2-6, with D possibly being TRBD1 (5 bases). What was sequenced was PBMCs. The CDR3 DNA sequence: TGTGCCTGGCAGGGTCTTTATGGTCATAACTCTGGGGCCAACGTCCTGACTTTC. It encodes CAWQGLYGHNSGANVLTF.